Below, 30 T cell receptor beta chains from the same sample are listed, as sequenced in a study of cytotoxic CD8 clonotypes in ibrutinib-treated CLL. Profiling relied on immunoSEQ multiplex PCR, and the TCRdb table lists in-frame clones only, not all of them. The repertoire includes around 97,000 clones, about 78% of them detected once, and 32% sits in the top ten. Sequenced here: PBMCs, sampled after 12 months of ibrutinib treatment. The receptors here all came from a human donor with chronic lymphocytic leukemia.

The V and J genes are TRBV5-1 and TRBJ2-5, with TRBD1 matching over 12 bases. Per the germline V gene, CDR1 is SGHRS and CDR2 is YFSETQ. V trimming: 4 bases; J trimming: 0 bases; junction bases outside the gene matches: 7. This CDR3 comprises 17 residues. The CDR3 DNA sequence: TGCGCCAGCAGCCCTGGGACAGGGGGCGACTACCAAGAGACCCAGTACTTC. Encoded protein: CASSPGTGGDYQETQYF.

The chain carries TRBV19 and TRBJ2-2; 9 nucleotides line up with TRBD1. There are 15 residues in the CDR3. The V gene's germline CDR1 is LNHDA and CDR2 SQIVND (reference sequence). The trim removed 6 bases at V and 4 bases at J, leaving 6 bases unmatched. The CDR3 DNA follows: TGTGCCAGTAGGAGGGGGACAGGGTTCACCGGGGAGCTGTTTTTT. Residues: CASRRGTGFTGELFF.

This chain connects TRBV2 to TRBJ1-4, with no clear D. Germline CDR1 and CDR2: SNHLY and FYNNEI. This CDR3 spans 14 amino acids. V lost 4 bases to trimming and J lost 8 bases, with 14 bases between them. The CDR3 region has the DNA TGTGCCAGCAGTGTGGAGGGCAGAGGGGAAAAACTGTTTTTT. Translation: CASSVEGRGEKLFF. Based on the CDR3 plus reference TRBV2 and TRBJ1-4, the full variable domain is EPEVTQTPSHQVTQMGQEVILRCVPISNHLYFYWYRQILGQKVEFLVSFYNNEISEKSEIFDDQFSVERPDGSNFTLKIRSTKLEDSAMYFCASSVEGRGEKLFFGSGTQLSVL.

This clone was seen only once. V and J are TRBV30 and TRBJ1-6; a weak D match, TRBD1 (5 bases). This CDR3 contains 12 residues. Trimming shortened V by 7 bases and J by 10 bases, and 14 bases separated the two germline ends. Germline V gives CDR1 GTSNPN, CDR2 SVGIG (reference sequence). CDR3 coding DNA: TGTGCCTACCGGCGGGGGGAATCACCCCTCCACTTT. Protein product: CAYRRGESPLHF.

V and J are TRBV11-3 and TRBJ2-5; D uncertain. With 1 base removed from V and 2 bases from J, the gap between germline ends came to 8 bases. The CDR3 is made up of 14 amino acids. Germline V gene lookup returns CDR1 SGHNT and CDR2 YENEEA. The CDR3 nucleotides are TGTGCCAGCAGCTTAGGAGAGTTACAAGAGACCCAGTACTTC. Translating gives CASSLGELQETQYF.

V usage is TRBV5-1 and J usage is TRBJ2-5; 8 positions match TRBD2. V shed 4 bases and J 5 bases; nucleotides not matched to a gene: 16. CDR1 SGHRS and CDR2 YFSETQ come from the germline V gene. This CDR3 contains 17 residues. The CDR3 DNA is TGCGCCAGCAGCCCGGAAGTCGGACGGCGGGGGGTGGAGACCCAGTACTTC. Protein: CASSPEVGRRGVETQYF.

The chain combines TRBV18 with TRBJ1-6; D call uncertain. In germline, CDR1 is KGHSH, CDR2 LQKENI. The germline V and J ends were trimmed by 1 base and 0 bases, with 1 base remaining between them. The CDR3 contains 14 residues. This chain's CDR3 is CASSPRSYNSPLHF. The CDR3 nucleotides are TGTGCCAGCTCACCACGCTCCTATAATTCACCCCTCCACTTT.

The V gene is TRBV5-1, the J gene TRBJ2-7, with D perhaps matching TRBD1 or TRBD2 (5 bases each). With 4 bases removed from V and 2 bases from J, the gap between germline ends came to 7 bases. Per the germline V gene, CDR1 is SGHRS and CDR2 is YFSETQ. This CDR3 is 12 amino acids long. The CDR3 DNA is TGCGCCAGCAGCGTGGGGGCCTACGAGCAGTACTTC. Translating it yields CASSVGAYEQYF. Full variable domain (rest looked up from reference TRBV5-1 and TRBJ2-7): KAGVTQTPRYLIKTRGQQVTLSCSPISGHRSVSWYQQTPGQGLQFLFEYFSETQRNKGNFPGRFSGRQFSNSRSEMNVSTLELGDSALYLCASSVGAYEQYFGPGTRLTVT.

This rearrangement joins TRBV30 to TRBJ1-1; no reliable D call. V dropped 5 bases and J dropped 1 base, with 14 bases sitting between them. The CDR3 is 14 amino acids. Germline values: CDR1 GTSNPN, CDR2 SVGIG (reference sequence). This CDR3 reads CAWAAEHPNTEAFF. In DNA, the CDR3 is TGTGCCTGGGCCGCCGAACACCCGAACACTGAAGCTTTCTTT.

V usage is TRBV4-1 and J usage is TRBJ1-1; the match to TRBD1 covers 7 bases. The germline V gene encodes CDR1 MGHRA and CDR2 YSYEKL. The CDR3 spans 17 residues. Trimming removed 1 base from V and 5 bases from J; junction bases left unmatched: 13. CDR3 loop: CASSQVRGGEEGTEAFF. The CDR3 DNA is TGCGCCAGCAGCCAAGTAAGAGGGGGCGAGGAGGGAACTGAAGCTTTCTTT.

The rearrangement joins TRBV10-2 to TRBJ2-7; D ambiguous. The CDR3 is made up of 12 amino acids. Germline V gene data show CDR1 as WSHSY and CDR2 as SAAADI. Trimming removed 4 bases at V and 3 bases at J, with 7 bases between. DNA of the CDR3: TGCGCCAGCAGTGGGCAAGGCTACGAGCAGTACTTC. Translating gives CASSGQGYEQYF.

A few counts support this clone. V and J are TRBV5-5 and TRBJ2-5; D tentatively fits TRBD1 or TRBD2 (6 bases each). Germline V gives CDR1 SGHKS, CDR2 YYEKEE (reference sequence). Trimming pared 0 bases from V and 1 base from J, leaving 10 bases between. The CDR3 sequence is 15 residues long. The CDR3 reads CASSLAGGGQETQYF. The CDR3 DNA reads TGTGCCAGCAGCTTGGCCGGAGGGGGCCAAGAGACCCAGTACTTC.

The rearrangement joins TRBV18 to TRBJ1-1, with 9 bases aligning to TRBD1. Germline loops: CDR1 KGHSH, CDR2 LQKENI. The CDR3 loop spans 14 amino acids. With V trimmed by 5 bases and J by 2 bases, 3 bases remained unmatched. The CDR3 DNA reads TGTGCCAGCTCAAGGACAGGGGAAAACACTGAAGCTTTCTTT. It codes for CASSRTGENTEAFF.

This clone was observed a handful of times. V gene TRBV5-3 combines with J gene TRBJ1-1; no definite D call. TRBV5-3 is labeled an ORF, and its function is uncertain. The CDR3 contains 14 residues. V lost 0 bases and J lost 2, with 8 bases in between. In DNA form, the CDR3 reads TGTGCCAGAAGCTTGGCGCAGATTAACACTGAAGCTTTCTTT. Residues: CARSLAQINTEAFF.

CDR3 nucleotide sequence: TGCGCCAGCAGCTTGGCGGGCGGGGGGCGCACAGATACGCAGTATTTT. This gives the protein CASSLAGGGRTDTQYF. The V gene is TRBV5-1, the J gene TRBJ2-3; 8 bases are a match to TRBD2. Germline V gene data show CDR1 as SGHRS and CDR2 as YFSETQ. The trim removed 0 bases at V and 1 base at J, leaving 4 bases unmatched. The CDR3 has 16 residues.

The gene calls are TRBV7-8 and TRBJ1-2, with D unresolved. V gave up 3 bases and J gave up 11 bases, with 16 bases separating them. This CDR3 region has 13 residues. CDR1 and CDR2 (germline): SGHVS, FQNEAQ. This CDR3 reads CASSFTTRPGYTF. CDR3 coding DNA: TGTGCCAGCAGCTTTACGACCCGGCCCGGGTACACCTTC.

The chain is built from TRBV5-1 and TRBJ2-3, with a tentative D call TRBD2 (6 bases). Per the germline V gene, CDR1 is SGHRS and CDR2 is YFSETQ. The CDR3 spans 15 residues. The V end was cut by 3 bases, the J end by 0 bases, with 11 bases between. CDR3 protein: CASSSRETSTDTQYF. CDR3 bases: TGCGCCAGCAGCTCTCGGGAGACTAGCACAGATACGCAGTATTTT.

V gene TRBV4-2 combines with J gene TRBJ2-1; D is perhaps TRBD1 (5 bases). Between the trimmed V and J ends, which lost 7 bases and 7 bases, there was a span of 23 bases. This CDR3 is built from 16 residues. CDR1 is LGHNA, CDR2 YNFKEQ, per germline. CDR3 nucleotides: TGTGCCAGCACCCGTTTAAAAGCAGGGTCTGGGAATGAGCAGTTCTTC. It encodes CASTRLKAGSGNEQFF.

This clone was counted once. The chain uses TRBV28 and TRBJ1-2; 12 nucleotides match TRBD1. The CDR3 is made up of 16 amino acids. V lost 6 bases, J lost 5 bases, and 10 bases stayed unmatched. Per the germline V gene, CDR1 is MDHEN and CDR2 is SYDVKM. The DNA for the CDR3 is TGTGCCAGCAGAACCCCCCCGGGACAGGGGGCATATGGCTACACCTTC. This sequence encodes CASRTPPGQGAYGYTF.

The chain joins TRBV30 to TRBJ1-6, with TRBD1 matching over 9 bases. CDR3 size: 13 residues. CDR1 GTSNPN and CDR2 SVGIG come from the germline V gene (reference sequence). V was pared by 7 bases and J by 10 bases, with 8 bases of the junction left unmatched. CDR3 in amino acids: CASSGQGQSPLHF. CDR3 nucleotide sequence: TGTGCCTCATCGGGACAGGGTCAATCACCCCTCCACTTT.

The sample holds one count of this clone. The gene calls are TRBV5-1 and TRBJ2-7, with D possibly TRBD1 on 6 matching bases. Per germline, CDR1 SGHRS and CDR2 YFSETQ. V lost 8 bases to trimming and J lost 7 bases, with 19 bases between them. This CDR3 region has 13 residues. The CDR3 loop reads CASNRDTRLEQYF. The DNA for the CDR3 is TGCGCCAGTAACCGGGACACCCGGCTGGAGCAGTACTTC.

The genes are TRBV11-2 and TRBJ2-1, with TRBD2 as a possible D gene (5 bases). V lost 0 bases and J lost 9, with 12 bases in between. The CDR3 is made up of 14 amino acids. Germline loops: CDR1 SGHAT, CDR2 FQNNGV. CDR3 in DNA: TGTGCCAGCAGCTTAGATACTCTAGCTGTTGAGCAGTTCTTC. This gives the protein CASSLDTLAVEQFF.

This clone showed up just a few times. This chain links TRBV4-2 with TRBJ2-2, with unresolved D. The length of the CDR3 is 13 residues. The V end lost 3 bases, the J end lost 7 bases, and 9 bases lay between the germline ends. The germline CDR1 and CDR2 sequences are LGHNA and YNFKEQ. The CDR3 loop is CASSQRTYGELFF. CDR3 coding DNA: TGTGCCAGCAGCCAGAGGACCTACGGGGAGCTGTTTTTT.

Here the CDR3 DNA reads TGTGCCAGCATCCACAGGGGGCGAAGCAATCAGCCCCAGCATTTT. Protein sequence: CASIHRGRSNQPQHF. The chain couples TRBV28 to TRBJ1-5; 9 bases map to TRBD1. The CDR3 length is 15 residues. The germline CDR1 and CDR2 sequences are MDHEN and SYDVKM. Trimming cost V 7 bases and J 1 base; bases outside gene matches: 5. The full variable domain, completed using reference TRBV28 and TRBJ1-5, is DVKVTQSSRYLVKRTGEKVFLECVQDMDHENMFWYRQDPGLGLRLIYFSYDVKMKEKGDIPEGYSVSREKKERFSLILESASTNQTSMYLCASIHRGRSNQPQHFGDGTRLSIL.

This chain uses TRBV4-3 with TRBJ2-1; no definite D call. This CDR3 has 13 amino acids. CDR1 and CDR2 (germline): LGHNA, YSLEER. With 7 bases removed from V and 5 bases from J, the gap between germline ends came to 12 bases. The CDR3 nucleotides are TGCGCCAGCACCCCAGGACGGAACAATGAGCAGTTCTTC. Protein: CASTPGRNNEQFF.

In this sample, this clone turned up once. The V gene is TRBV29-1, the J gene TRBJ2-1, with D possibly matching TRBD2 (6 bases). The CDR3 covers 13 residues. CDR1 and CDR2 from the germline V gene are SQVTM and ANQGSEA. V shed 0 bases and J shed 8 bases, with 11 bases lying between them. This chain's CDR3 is CSVEDALAYEQFF. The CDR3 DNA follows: TGCAGCGTTGAAGATGCACTAGCCTATGAGCAGTTCTTC.

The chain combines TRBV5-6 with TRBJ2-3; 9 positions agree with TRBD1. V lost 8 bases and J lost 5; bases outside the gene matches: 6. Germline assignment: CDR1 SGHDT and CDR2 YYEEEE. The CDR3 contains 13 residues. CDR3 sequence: CASFRDRVDTQYF. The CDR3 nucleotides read TGTGCCAGTTTCCGGGACAGGGTAGATACGCAGTATTTT.

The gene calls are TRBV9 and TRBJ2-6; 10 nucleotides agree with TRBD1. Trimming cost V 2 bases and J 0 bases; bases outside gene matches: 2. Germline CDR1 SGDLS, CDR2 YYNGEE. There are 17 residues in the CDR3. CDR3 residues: CASSVRTGGSGANVLTF. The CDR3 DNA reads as TGTGCCAGCAGCGTGCGGACAGGGGGCTCTGGGGCCAACGTCCTGACTTTC.

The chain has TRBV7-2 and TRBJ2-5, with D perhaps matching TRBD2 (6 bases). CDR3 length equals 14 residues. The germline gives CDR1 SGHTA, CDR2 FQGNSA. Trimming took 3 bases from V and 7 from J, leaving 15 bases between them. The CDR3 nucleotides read TGTGCCAGCAGCTTGGATCTAGGTAGCGGGACCCAGTACTTC. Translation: CASSLDLGSGTQYF.

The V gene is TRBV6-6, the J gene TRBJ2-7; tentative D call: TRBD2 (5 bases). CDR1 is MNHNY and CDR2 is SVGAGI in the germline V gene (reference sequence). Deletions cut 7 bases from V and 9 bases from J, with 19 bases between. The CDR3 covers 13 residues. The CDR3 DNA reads TGTGCCAGCAACCCTACTACGGGGATGGGGCAGTACTTC. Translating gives CASNPTTGMGQYF.